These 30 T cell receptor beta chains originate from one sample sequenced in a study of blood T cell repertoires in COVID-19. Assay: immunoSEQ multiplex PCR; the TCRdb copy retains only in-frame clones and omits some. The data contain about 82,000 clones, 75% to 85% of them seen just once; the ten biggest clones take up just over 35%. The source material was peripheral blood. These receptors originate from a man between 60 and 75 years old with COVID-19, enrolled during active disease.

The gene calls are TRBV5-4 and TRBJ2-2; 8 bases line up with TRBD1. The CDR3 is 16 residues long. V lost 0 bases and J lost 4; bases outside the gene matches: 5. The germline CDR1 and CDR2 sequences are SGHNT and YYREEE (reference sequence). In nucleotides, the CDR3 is TGTGCCAGCAGCTTGGGCGGACAGGGAGGCACCGGGGAGCTGTTTTTT. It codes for CASSLGGQGGTGELFF.

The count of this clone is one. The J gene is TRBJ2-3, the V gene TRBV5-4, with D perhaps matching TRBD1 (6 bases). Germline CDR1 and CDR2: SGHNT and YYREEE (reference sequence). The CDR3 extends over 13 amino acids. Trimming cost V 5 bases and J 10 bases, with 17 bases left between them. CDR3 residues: CASSFSDRPAQYF. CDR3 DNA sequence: TGTGCCAGCAGTTTTTCTGACAGGCCGGCGCAGTATTTT.

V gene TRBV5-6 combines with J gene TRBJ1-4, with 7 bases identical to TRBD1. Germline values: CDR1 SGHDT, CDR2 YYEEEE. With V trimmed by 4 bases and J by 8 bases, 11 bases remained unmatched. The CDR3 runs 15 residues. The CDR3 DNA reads TGTGCCAGCAGCGGGCGCTTACAGGGGTACGAAAAACTGTTTTTT. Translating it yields CASSGRLQGYEKLFF.

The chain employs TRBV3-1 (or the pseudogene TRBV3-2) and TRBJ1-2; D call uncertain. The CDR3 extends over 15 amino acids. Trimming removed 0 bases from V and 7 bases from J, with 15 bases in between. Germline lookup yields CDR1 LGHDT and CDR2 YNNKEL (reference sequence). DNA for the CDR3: TGTGCCAGCAGCCAAGATATCCCCAGATTATTTGGCTACACCTTC. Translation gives CASSQDIPRLFGYTF.

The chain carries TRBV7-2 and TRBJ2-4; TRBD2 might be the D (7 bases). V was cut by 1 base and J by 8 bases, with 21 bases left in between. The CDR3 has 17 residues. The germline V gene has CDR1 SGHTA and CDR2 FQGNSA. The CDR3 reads CASSLEGGGGARDIQYF. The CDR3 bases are TGTGCCAGCAGCTTAGAAGGCGGTGGGGGGGCGCGAGACATTCAGTACTTC.

CDR3 in amino acids: CASSIAGGFFGYTF. CDR3 DNA: TGTGCCAGTAGTATAGCGGGAGGGTTCTTTGGCTACACCTTC. The V and J genes are TRBV19 and TRBJ1-2; no clear D. This CDR3 is built from 14 residues. The germline V gene encodes CDR1 LNHDA and CDR2 SQIVND (reference sequence). The V gene lost 1 base and the J gene lost 7 bases, with 13 bases spanning the gap. Supplemented by reference TRBV19 and TRBJ1-2, the full variable domain reads DGGITQSPKYLFRKEGQNVTLSCEQNLNHDAMYWYRQDPGQGLRLIYYSQIVNDFQKGDIAEGYSVSREKKESFPLTVTSAQKNPTAFYLCASSIAGGFFGYTFGSGTRLTVV.

The CDR3 nucleotides are TGTGCCACCAGCGCGAGGGGAGGGGAAGGAGAGACCCAGTACTTC. Translating gives CATSARGGEGETQYF. The chain couples TRBV15 to TRBJ2-5; TRBD2 matches at 7 bases. V was clipped by 5 bases and J by 4 bases; unmatched bases: 10. The CDR3 runs 15 residues. The germline gives CDR1 LNHNV, CDR2 YYDKDF (reference sequence).

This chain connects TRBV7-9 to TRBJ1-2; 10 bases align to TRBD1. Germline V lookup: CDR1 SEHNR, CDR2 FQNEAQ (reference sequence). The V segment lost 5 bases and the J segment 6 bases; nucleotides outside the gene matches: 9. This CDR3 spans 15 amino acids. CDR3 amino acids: CASSTAGTGVHGYTF. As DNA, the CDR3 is TGTGCCAGCAGCACGGCCGGGACAGGGGTTCATGGCTACACCTTC. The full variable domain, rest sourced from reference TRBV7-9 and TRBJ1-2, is DTGVSQNPRHKITKRGQNVTFRCDPISEHNRLYWYRQTLGQGPEFLTYFQNEAQLEKSRLLSDRFSAERPKGSFSTLEIQRTEQGDSAMYLCASSTAGTGVHGYTFGSGTRLTVV.

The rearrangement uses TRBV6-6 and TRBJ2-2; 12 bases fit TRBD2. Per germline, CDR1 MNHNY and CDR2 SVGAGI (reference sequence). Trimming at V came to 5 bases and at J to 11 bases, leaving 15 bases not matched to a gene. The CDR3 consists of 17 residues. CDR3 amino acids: CASSRTSGALGIGELFF. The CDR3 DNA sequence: TGTGCCAGCAGTCGGACTAGCGGGGCCTTGGGGATTGGAGAGCTGTTTTTT.

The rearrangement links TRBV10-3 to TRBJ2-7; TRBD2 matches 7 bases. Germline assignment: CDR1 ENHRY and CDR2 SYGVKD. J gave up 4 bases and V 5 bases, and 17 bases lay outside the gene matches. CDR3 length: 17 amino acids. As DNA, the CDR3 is TGTGCCATCAGTCCCAATCCGGCCAGGGAGGGGAAATACGAGCAGTACTTC. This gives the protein CAISPNPAREGKYEQYF.

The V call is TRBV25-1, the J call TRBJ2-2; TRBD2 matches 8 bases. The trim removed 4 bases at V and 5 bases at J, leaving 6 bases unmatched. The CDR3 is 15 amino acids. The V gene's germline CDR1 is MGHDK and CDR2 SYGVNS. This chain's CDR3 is CASSGAGVGTGELFF. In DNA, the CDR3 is TGTGCCAGCAGTGGAGCGGGAGTGGGAACCGGGGAGCTGTTTTTT.

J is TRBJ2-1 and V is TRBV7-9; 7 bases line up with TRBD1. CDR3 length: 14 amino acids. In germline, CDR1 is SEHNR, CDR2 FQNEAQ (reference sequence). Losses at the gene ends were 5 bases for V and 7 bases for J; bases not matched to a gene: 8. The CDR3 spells CASSRQGGRNEQFF. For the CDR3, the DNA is TGTGCCAGCAGCCGACAGGGCGGACGTAATGAGCAGTTCTTC. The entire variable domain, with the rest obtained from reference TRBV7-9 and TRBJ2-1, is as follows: DTGVSQNPRHKITKRGQNVTFRCDPISEHNRLYWYRQTLGQGPEFLTYFQNEAQLEKSRLLSDRFSAERPKGSFSTLEIQRTEQGDSAMYLCASSRQGGRNEQFFGPGTRLTVL.

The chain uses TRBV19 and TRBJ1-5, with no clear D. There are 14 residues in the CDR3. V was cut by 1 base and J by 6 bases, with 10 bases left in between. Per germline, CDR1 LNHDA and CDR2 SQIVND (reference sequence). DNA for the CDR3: TGTGCCAGTAGTATAGGCCGCGGAGGTCAGCCCCAGCATTTT. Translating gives CASSIGRGGQPQHF.

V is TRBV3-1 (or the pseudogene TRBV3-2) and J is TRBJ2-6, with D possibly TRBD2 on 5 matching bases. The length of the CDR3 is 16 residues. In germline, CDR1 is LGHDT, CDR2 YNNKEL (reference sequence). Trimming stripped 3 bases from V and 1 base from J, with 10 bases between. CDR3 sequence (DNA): TGTGCCAGCAGCCATCTCCCGGGGTCTGGGGCCAACGTCCTGACTTTC. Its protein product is CASSHLPGSGANVLTF.

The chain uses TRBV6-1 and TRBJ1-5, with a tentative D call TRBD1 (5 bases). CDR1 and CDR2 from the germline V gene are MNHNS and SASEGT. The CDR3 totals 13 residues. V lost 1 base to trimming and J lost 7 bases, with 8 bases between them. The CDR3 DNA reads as TGTGCCAGCAGTGAAGATAGGGGACAGCCCCAGCATTTT. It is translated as CASSEDRGQPQHF.

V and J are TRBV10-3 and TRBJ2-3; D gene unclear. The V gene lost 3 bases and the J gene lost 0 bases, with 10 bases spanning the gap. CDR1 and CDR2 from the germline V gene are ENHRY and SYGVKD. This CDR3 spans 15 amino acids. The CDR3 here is CAISDQVSSTDTQYF. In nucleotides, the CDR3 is TGTGCCATCAGTGATCAGGTGTCCAGCACAGATACGCAGTATTTT.

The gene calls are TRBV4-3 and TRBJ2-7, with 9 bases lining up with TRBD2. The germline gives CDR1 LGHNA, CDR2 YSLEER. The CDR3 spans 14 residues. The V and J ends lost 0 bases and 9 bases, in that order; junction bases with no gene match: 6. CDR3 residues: CASSQEPREGWQYF. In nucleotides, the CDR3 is TGCGCCAGCAGCCAAGAACCGCGGGAGGGATGGCAGTACTTC.

CDR3 sequence reads: CASSSTGSTEAFF. CDR3 DNA sequence: TGTGCCAGCAGTTCCACAGGGAGCACTGAAGCTTTCTTT. This rearrangement joins TRBV7-3 to TRBJ1-1, with D maybe TRBD1 (6 bases). This CDR3 spans 13 amino acids. V lost 6 bases to trimming and J lost 4 bases, with 12 bases between them. The germline V gene has CDR1 SGHTA and CDR2 FQGTGA.

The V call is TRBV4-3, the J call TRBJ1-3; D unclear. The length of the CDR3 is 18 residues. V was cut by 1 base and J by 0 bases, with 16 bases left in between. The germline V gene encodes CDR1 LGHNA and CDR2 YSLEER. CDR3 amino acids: CASSQGRTPNPSGNTIYF. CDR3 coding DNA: TGCGCCAGCAGCCAAGGGAGGACTCCAAACCCCTCTGGAAACACCATATATTTT.

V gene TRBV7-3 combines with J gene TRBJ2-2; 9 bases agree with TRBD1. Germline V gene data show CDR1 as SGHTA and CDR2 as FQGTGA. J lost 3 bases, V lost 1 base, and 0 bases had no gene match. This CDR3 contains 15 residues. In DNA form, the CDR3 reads TGTGCCAGCAGCTTAAGACAGGGGGACACCGGGGAGCTGTTTTTT. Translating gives CASSLRQGDTGELFF.

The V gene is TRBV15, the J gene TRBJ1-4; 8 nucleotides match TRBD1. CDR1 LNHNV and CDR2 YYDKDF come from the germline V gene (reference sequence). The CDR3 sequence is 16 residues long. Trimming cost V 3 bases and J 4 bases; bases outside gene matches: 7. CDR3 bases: TGTGCCACCAGCAGGGGGACAGGTGTTGGTAATGAAAAACTGTTTTTT. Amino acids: CATSRGTGVGNEKLFF.

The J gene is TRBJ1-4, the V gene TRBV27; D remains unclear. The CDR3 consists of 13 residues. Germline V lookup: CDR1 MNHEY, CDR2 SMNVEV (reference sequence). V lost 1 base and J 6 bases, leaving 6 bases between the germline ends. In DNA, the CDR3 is TGTGCCAGCAGTTTATTCGGTGATGAAAAACTGTTTTTT. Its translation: CASSLFGDEKLFF.

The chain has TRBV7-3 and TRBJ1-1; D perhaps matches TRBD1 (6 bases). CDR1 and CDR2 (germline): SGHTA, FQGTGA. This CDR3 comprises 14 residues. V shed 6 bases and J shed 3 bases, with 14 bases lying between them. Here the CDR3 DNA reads TGTGCCAGCAGTACTGGGGGGGCGCACACTGAAGCTTTCTTT. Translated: CASSTGGAHTEAFF.

The CDR3 DNA is TGCGCCAGCAGCCAAGAAGCGGCAGGGGGACGCTACGAGCAGTACTTC. It specifies CASSQEAAGGRYEQYF. The rearrangement joins TRBV4-1 to TRBJ2-7; 7 bases match TRBD1. The V gene's germline CDR1 is MGHRA and CDR2 YSYEKL. Germline trimming cut 0 bases from V and 3 bases from J; bases unmatched to any gene: 8. The CDR3 loop spans 16 amino acids.

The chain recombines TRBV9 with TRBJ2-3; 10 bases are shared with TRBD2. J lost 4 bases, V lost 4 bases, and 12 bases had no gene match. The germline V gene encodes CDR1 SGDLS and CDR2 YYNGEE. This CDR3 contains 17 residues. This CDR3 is CASSPSEAGGWADTQYF. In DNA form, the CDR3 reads TGTGCCAGCAGCCCATCCGAAGCGGGGGGGTGGGCAGATACGCAGTATTTT.

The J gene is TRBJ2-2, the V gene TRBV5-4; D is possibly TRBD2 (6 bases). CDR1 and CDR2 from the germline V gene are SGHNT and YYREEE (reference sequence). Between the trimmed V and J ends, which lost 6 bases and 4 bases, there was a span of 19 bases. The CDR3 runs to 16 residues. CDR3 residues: CASMDRVAGLTGELFF. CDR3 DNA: TGTGCCAGCATGGACCGAGTGGCGGGACTCACCGGGGAGCTGTTTTTT. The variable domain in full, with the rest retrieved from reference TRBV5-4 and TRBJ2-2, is ETGVTQSPTHLIKTRGQQVTLRCSSQSGHNTVSWYQQALGQGPQFIFQYYREEENGRGNFPPRFSGLQFPNYSSELNVNALELDDSALYLCASMDRVAGLTGELFFGEGSRLTVL.

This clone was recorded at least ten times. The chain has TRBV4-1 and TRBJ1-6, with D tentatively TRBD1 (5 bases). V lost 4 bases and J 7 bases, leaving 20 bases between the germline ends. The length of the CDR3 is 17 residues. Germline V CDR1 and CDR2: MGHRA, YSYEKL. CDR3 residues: CASSLRDYRFGNSPLHF. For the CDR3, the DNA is TGCGCCAGCAGCCTCCGGGACTACCGATTCGGAAATTCACCCCTCCACTTT.

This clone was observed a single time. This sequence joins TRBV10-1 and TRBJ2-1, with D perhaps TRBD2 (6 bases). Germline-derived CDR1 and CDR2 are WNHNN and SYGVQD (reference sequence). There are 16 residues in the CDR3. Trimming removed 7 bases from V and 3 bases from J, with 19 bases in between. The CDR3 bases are TGCGCCAGCATCCCGGGGTTGCGGGACGTCTACAATGAGCAGTTCTTC. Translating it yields CASIPGLRDVYNEQFF.

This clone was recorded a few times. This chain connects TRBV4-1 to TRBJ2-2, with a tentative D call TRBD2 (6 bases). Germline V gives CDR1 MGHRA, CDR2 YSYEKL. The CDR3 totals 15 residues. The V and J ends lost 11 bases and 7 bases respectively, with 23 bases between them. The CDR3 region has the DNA TGCGCCTCTAAGCCGGGGGAGCGGAGTTACGGGGAGCTGTTTTTT. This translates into CASKPGERSYGELFF.

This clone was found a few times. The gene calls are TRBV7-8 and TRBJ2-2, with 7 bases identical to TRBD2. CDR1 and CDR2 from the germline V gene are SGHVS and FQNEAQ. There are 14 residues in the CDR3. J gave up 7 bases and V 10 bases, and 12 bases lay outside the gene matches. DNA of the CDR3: TGTGCCACCAAAGGAGGACGCGGGGGCGGGGAGCTGTTTTTT. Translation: CATKGGRGGGELFF. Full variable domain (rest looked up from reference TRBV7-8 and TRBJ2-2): GAGVSQSPRYKVAKRGQDVALRCDPISGHVSLFWYQQALGQGPEFLTYFQNEAQLDKSGLPSDRFFAERPEGSVSTLKIQRTQQEDSAVYLCATKGGRGGGELFFGEGSRLTVL.